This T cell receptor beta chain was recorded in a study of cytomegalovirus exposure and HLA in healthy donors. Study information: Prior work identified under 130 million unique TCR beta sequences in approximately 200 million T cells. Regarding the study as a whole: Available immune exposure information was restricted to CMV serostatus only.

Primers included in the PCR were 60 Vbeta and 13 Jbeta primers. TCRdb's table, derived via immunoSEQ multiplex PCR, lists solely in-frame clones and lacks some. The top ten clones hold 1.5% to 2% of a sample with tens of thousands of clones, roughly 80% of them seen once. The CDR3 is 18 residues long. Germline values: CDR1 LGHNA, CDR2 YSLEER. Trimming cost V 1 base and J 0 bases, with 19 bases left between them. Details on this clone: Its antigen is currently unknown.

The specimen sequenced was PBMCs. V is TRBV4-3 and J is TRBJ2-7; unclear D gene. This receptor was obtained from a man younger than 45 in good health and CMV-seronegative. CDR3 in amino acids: CASSQARSAGYPSYEQYF. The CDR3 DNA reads TGCGCCAGCAGCCAAGCCAGGTCAGCCGGTTACCCCTCCTACGAGCAGTACTTC.